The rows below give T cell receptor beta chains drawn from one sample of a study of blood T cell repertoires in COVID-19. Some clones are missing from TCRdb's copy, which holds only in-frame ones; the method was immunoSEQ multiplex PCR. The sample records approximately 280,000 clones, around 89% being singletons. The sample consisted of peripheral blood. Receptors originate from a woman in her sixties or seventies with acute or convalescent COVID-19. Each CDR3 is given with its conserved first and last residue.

CDR3 protein: CASSFLGQGSLGYGYTF; V gene: TRBV7-9; J gene: TRBJ1-2
CDR3 protein: CASSTLLTGGRNSPLHF; V gene: TRBV27; J gene: TRBJ1-6
CDR3 protein: CASRSIGRGRRFQYF; V gene: TRBV27; J gene: TRBJ2-7
CDR3 protein: CASSPGVNGYTF; V gene: TRBV12-3/TRBV12-4; J gene: TRBJ1-2
CDR3 protein: CASSLVAGTNEKLFF; V gene: TRBV5-1; J gene: TRBJ1-4
CDR3 protein: CASSDRLGEAFF; V gene: TRBV21-1; J gene: TRBJ1-1
CDR3 protein: CASSVGGYTDTQYF; V gene: TRBV9; J gene: TRBJ2-3
CDR3 protein: CASSVGPGGDGAEAFF; V gene: TRBV9; J gene: TRBJ1-1
CDR3 protein: CASSHRGLETQYF; V gene: TRBV11-2; J gene: TRBJ2-5
CDR3 protein: CASSPSSYNEQFF; V gene: TRBV7-2; J gene: TRBJ2-1
CDR3 protein: CASSPTPKIGELFF; V gene: TRBV7-9; J gene: TRBJ2-2
CDR3 protein: CASSRVSNSPLHF; V gene: TRBV28; J gene: TRBJ1-6
CDR3 protein: CASSLGTRAGEQYF; V gene: TRBV5-6; J gene: TRBJ2-7
CDR3 protein: CASSPGYSNQPQHF; V gene: TRBV9; J gene: TRBJ1-5
CDR3 protein: CAWIKRTGTGNTIYF; V gene: TRBV30; J gene: TRBJ1-3
CDR3 protein: CASSVDPVYYGYTF; V gene: TRBV9; J gene: TRBJ1-2
CDR3 protein: CASSQKPPGGPHQPQHF; V gene: TRBV4-2; J gene: TRBJ1-5
CDR3 protein: CASSQDHSGANVLTF; V gene: TRBV3-1/TRBV3-2; J gene: TRBJ2-6
CDR3 protein: CASSLGTATNEKLFF; V gene: TRBV27; J gene: TRBJ1-4
CDR3 protein: CAWSGNPWTGRFYGYTF; V gene: TRBV30; J gene: TRBJ1-2
CDR3 protein: CAAREGGGPDTGELFF; V gene: TRBV4-2; J gene: TRBJ2-2
CDR3 protein: CASSLRGDLMNTEAFF; V gene: TRBV5-1; J gene: TRBJ1-1
CDR3 protein: CASSSRSRDITEAFF; V gene: TRBV5-6; J gene: TRBJ1-1
CDR3 protein: CASSQGDRGTGELFF; V gene: TRBV7-2; J gene: TRBJ2-2
CDR3 protein: CASSVGDREKLFF; V gene: TRBV9; J gene: TRBJ1-4
CDR3 protein: CASSLDGGSTEAFF; V gene: TRBV7-9; J gene: TRBJ1-1
CDR3 protein: CASRAPGSNQPQHF; V gene: TRBV28; J gene: TRBJ1-5
CDR3 protein: CASSFTGEAGELFF; V gene: TRBV28; J gene: TRBJ2-2
CDR3 protein: CASSQEGSGSGANVLTF; V gene: TRBV3-1/TRBV3-2; J gene: TRBJ2-6
CDR3 protein: CASRFTWADNSPLHF; V gene: TRBV28; J gene: TRBJ1-6
CDR3 protein: CASSSQFANTGELFF; V gene: TRBV6-2/TRBV6-3; J gene: TRBJ2-2
CDR3 protein: CATPQKGGYGYTF; V gene: TRBV10-3; J gene: TRBJ1-2
CDR3 protein: CASSFDSNYGYTF; V gene: TRBV5-1; J gene: TRBJ1-2
CDR3 protein: CASSHRESNQPQHF; V gene: TRBV6-5; J gene: TRBJ1-5
CDR3 protein: CASSATEANYGYTF; V gene: TRBV21-1; J gene: TRBJ1-2
CDR3 protein: CASSSNRGRQDTGELFF; V gene: TRBV6-2/TRBV6-3; J gene: TRBJ2-2
CDR3 protein: CASSPAAGAYEQYF; V gene: TRBV9; J gene: TRBJ2-7
CDR3 protein: CSVQGAEAFF; V gene: TRBV29-1; J gene: TRBJ1-1
CDR3 protein: CASNPRDQETQYF; V gene: TRBV19; J gene: TRBJ2-5
CDR3 protein: CASSVVAGSNEQFF; V gene: TRBV9; J gene: TRBJ2-1
CDR3 protein: CASSLDRAGKTQYF; V gene: TRBV5-1; J gene: TRBJ2-5
CDR3 protein: CASSVGGQRNEKLFF; V gene: TRBV9; J gene: TRBJ1-4
CDR3 protein: CASSKRDTSNYGYTF; V gene: TRBV7-9; J gene: TRBJ1-2